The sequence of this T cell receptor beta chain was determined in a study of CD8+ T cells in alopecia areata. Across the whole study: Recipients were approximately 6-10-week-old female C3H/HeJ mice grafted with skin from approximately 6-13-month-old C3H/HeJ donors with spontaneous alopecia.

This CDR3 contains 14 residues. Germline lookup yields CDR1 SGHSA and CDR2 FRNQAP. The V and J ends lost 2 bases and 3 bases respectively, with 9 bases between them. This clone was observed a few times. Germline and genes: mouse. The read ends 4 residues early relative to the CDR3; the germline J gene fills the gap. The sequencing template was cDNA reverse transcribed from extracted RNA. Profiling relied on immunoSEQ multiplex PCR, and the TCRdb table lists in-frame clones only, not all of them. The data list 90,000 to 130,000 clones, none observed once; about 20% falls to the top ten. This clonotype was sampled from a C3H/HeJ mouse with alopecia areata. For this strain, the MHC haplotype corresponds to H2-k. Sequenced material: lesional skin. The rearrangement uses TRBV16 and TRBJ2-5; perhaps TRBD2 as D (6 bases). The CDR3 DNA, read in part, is TGTGCAAGCAGCTTACTTACTGGGCAAGAC. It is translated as CASSLLTGQD. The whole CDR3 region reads CASSLLTGQDTQYF.